A single T cell receptor beta chain is shown here with its context. It has no known antigen specificity. No much larger clonotype is one base removed from it; base qualities were not supplied. Libraries were prepared through 5' RACE. TCRdb records Illumina HiSeq 2500 as the sequencer. A second PCR of about 6 to 12 cycles was run with a J-beta primer mix and a sample-barcoded 5' primer. Each TCR beta cDNA molecule received a unique molecular identifier from a template-switch 5' adaptor carrying 12 random nucleotides. Each sample yielded at least 2.5 million CDR3-containing paired-end reads. All of the RNA was converted into first-strand cDNA using the Mint cDNA synthesis kit, with a TRBC-specific oligonucleotide serving as the primer. After uracil-DNA glycosylase treatment, a first 18-cycle PCR used universal primers M1SS and BC2_uni_R on all cDNA. The source study handled its data this way. Normalization of each sample was performed by random selection of 1 million high-quality reads, each carrying a distinct molecular identifier. Reads with shared molecular identifiers were discarded instead of being binned into consensus sequences. MiTCR, run with a Q25 quality threshold and the strictest error-elimination algorithm, handled CDR3 identification, clonotype clustering and error correction. Lower-bound total TCR beta diversity was estimated with a nonparametric unseen species model using Euler transformation. TCRdb handled the public reads itself, with Q25 trimming in fastp and clone calling in MiXCR, and kept productive beta chains. Each entry is one CDR3 protein sequence, shown with its most common DNA and genes. These V and J calls originate from TCRdb's pipeline instead of the authors' own analysis. The sample table shows more than 1,000,000 distinct CDR3 sequences, and 20% to 25% are seen once. Of the sample, around 0.7% is held by the ten largest clones.

The sample originates from a study of blood T cells in healthy people across ages (dated by TCRdb to 2014 to 2015). Looking at the study overall: In model experiments, roughly one uniquely barcoded TCR beta cDNA molecule per two T cells was captured by template switching. Using deep sequencing normalized with unique cDNA molecular identifiers, the study measured how TCR beta repertoire diversity changes with age. Four age groups were formed from the donors: young (average approximately 15 years), middle-aged (approximately 39), aged (roughly 59) and long-lived (about 75). Using the same blood draw, the study looked at two additional independent replicas of 1 million unique cDNA reads for two donors, one aged 18 to 30 and the other aged 80 or older. The research as a whole found: As age increased, observed TCR beta diversity per million T cells dropped in a roughly linear way, and a significant reduction was already evident by age around 41. Compared with the aged group, the long-lived group had more naive CD4+ T cells, fewer expanded clones and increased TCR diversity, suggesting age selection. The percentage of naive T cells measured by flow cytometry correlated strongly with observed TCR beta diversity. Estimates of total diversity based on one million sequenced T cells were considered lower bounds and underestimates. The CMV infection status of donors was not known, potentially confounding age-related changes in expanded clonotypes. Bulk unsorted PBMC profiling prevented conclusive comparison of naive and antigen-experienced compartments.

Including cysteine and phenylalanine, the CDR3 has 14 amino acids. The entry retains the CDR3 DNA only, 42 bases that are in frame from base 1. Trimming removed 0 bases from V and 0 bases from J, leaving 6 bases between the germline ends. CDR1 DFQATT and CDR2 SNEGSKA are derived from the germline V gene (reference sequence). The approximately 41 donors, aged about 6 to 95 years, were systemically healthy Caucasian individuals from Russia. Roughly 11 milliliters of peripheral blood were drawn from each donor into EDTA-treated Vacutainer tubes. Ficoll-Paque density-gradient centrifugation was used to isolate PBMCs, with at least 7 million obtained per sample. Total RNA, at least 6 micrograms per sample, was extracted from PBMCs with Trizol reagent. For every donor, flow cytometry on a PBMC aliquot measured the percentage of naive CD45RAhigh/CD27high T cells. A further study also used this sample, focusing on T cells of mothers and their children. That second report states: Donors were nine systemically healthy Caucasian individuals: three mothers and their six children. cDNA synthesis consumed the entire amount of extracted RNA, loaded at approximately 1.6 ug RNA in each 15 ul reaction. In the second PCR, the M1S primer introduced both the sample barcodes and 2-4 random nucleotides. More than 9 million TCR beta CDR3 reads were obtained from each mother, and 2.5 million to 3 million reads were obtained from each child. TCR recombination output is similarly shaped by thymic selection in related and unrelated pairs, with a minor effect exerted by inherited differences. Normalized repertoire overlap in related mother-child pairs was always slightly higher than in unrelated mother-child pairs, but the difference was never significant. No persistent microchimeric T cell clones were found, with a detection sensitivity of approximately 100 clones per million clonotypes. In the study, deep NGS was used to compare the TCR beta repertoires of mothers and children, and features distinguishing related mother-child pairs from unrelated individuals were sought. Mothers averaged about 40 +/- 4 years of age and children averaged about 10 +/- 4 years. After adapters were ligated using NEBNext reagents, the libraries underwent 100+100 nt paired-end sequencing on an Illumina HiSeq 2000. To prevent cross-contamination, the mother and child libraries were prepared one month apart and sequenced in separate runs. Between roughly 500,000 and 2,300,000 distinct TCR beta clonotypes were identified per donor. Naive TCR beta clonotypes were estimated from low-frequency clonotypes matched to each donor's FACS-determined naive share, without sorting.

The clonotype comes from a girl aged 2 to 9 in good health. The chain was built from TRBV20-1 and TRBJ2-1; the D gene identity is not certain. Sequencing was done on a sample of blood. In nucleotides, the sequence is TGCAGTGCTAGAGATCGGCGCTCCTACAATGAGCAGTTCTTC. This yields the protein CSARDRRSYNEQFF.